The 11 T cell receptor beta chains below all came from one sample that was sequenced in a study of T cell changes during pregnancy in multiple sclerosis. Produced via immunoSEQ multiplex PCR; TCRdb's table is partial and in-frame only. The repertoire holds 40,000 to 55,000 clones, about 90% seen once, with 0.61% in the top ten. Source: CD4+ T cells from peripheral blood mononuclear cells, taken after pregnancy. The receptors were gathered from a female donor in good health, enrolled as a control in a pregnancy study.

The table lists this clone with a few counts. The chain combines TRBV5-1 with TRBJ2-7, with 16 bases lining up with TRBD2. With V trimmed by 4 bases and J by 4 bases, 14 bases remained unmatched. The germline gives CDR1 SGHRS, CDR2 YFSETQ. The CDR3 loop spans 19 amino acids. CDR3 nucleotide sequence: TGCGCCAGCAGCGCACTTCGGGGACTAGCGGGAGGGCCGGGGTACGAGCAGTACTTC. Translating it yields CASSALRGLAGGPGYEQYF.

J is TRBJ2-3 and V is TRBV19, with TRBD2 matching 7 bases. Per germline, CDR1 LNHDA and CDR2 SQIVND (reference sequence). The V gene end was trimmed by 3 bases and the J gene end by 3 bases; junction bases not matched to a gene: 9. CDR3 size: 16 residues. CDR3: CASSILSGTLTDTQYF. CDR3 nucleotides: TGTGCCAGTAGTATCTTAAGCGGGACCCTGACAGATACGCAGTATTTT.

The V and J genes are TRBV19 and TRBJ2-7; 8 nucleotides agree with TRBD2. The ends lost 3 bases at V and 6 bases at J; junction bases unmatched: 10. Germline CDR1 reads LNHDA; CDR2 reads SQIVND (reference sequence). This CDR3 is 15 amino acids long. In nucleotides, the CDR3 is TGTGCCAGTAGTATGGCGGGAGGAGGGCCCTTCGAGCAGTACTTC. Its translation is CASSMAGGGPFEQYF.

This rearrangement joins TRBV5-1 to TRBJ1-2; D not resolved. This CDR3 has 13 amino acids. Germline CDR1 SGHRS, CDR2 YFSETQ. The germline V and J ends were trimmed by 4 bases and 2 bases, with 9 bases remaining between them. CDR3 sequence: CASSREENYGYTF. CDR3 DNA: TGCGCCAGCAGCAGAGAAGAAAACTATGGCTACACCTTC.

The rearrangement uses TRBV28 and TRBJ2-1, with D maybe TRBD2 (5 bases). The length of the CDR3 is 16 residues. V lost 5 bases and J lost 3, with 17 bases in between. Germline assignment: CDR1 MDHEN and CDR2 SYDVKM. Here the CDR3 reads CASSPSRLRDYNEQFF. CDR3 DNA sequence: TGTGCCAGCAGTCCATCCCGTTTGAGGGACTACAATGAGCAGTTCTTC.

CDR3 coding DNA: TGTGCCAGAGAGACAGGAAGCTATGGCTACACCTTC. It encodes CARETGSYGYTF. The V gene is TRBV2, the J gene TRBJ1-2, with D possibly matching TRBD1 (6 bases). This CDR3 has 12 amino acids. Trimming cost V 9 bases and J 4 bases, with 12 bases left between them. CDR1 and CDR2 (germline): SNHLY, FYNNEI.

The gene calls are TRBV2 and TRBJ2-5, with 7 bases lining up with TRBD2. After removal of 5 bases from V and 3 bases from J, the junction contained 3 bases not matched to a gene. The CDR3 runs to 13 residues. Germline V gene sequence: CDR1 SNHLY, CDR2 FYNNEI. CDR3 amino acids: CASSPGTKETQYF. In nucleotides, the CDR3 is TGTGCCAGCAGTCCCGGGACTAAAGAGACCCAGTACTTC.

The V gene is TRBV6-6, the J gene TRBJ1-2; 10 bases are shared with TRBD1. Germline lookup yields CDR1 MNHNY and CDR2 SVGAGI (reference sequence). The CDR3 totals 13 residues. V trimming: 4 bases; J trimming: 7 bases; junction bases outside the gene matches: 3. The CDR3 bases are TGTGCCAGCAGTTCGGACAGGGGGTTTGGCTACACCTTC. This codes for CASSSDRGFGYTF.

The CDR3 here is CASSPDRERGRLGGYTF. In DNA form, the CDR3 reads TGTGCCAGCAGCCCGGACAGAGAGAGGGGGCGCTTGGGAGGCTACACCTTC. The V and J genes are TRBV7-3 and TRBJ1-2, with TRBD1 matching 7 bases. The CDR3 contains 17 residues. Germline V gene lookup returns CDR1 SGHTA and CDR2 FQGTGA. Trimming at V came to 5 bases and at J to 8 bases, leaving 20 bases not matched to a gene.

The chain has TRBV7-2 and TRBJ2-3; D remains unclear. There are 12 residues in the CDR3. Trimming removed 5 bases at V and 6 bases at J, with 9 bases between. Looked up from germline, CDR1 is SGHTA and CDR2 is FQGNSA. CDR3 DNA sequence: TGTGCCAGCAGCCCTGTTGAGGATACGCAGTATTTT. Translated, it gives CASSPVEDTQYF.

The chain employs TRBV18 and TRBJ1-4, with no clear D. Germline CDR1 is KGHSH and CDR2 is LQKENI. There are 14 residues in the CDR3. Trimming shortened V by 3 bases and J by 8 bases, and 13 bases separated the two germline ends. DNA of the CDR3: TGTGCCAGCTCACCGTCACAAACGGAGGAAAAACTGTTTTTT. Translation gives CASSPSQTEEKLFF.